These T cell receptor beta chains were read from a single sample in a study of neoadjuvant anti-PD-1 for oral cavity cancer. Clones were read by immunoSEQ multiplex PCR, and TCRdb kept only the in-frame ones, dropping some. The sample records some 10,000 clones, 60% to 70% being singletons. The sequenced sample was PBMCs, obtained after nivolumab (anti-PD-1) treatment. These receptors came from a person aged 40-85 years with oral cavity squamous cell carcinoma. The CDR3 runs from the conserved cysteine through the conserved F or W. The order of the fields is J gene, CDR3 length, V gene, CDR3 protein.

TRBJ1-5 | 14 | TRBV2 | CASSEWGINQPQHF
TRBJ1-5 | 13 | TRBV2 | CASSGYSNQPQHF
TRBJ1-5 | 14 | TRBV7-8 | CASSLEVPGQPQHF
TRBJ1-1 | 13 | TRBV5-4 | CASSRTGNTEAFF
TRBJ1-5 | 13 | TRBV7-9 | CASIPPGGSTQHF
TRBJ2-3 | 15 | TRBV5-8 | CASSFGQRVTDTQYF
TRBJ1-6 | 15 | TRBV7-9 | CASSAQTSTGSPLHF
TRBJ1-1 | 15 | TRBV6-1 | CASSMTGSGNTEAFF
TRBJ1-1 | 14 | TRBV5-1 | CASRTVSMNTEAFF
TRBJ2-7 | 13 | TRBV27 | CASSPTGYYEQYF
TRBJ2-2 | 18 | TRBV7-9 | CASSLGTWTGGIGGELFF
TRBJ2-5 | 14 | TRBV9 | CASSLSQGQETQYF
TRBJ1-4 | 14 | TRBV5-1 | CASSLSSTNEKLFF
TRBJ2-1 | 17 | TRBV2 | CASNLLKRSGGAHEQFF
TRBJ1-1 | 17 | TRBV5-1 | CASSLDPTGRGSTEAFF
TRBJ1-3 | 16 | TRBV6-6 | CASSPGRLSSGNTIYF
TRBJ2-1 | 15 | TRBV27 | CASRPPRSSYNEQFF
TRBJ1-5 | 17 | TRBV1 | CTSSHKDRVLGNQPQHF
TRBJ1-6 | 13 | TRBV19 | CASNGKVGSPLHF
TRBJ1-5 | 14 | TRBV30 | CAWTPGTGLGPQHF
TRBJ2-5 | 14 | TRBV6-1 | CASHSRIYQETQYF
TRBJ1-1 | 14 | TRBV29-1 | CSAGSGRGGFEAFF